This T cell receptor beta chain was identified during a study of shared clonotypes between healthy human individuals. DNA at roughly 0.2 ug, about 30,000 T cell genomes, went into sorted-subset replicate PCRs. Here immunoSEQ multiplex PCR was the method, and the copy in TCRdb shows in-frame clones only, minus some. Of around 700,000 clones in the sample, more than 70% were seen once. The CDR3 length is 16 residues. With 0 bases clipped from V and 5 bases from J, the junction kept 3 bases outside the gene matches. The germline V gene has CDR1 PRHDT and CDR2 FYEKMQ (reference sequence). The rearrangement uses TRBV13 and TRBJ2-5; 13 nucleotides line up with TRBD2. The TCR was taken from a woman in her twenties or thirties in good health. Sequencing used memory CD4+ T cells sorted from blood. The subset is: CD45RA-negative fraction. The CDR3 DNA follows: TGTGCCAGCAGCTTAGGGGGACTAGCGGGACTGGAGACCCAGTACTTC. Amino acids: CASSLGGLAGLETQYF.